This T cell receptor beta chain was obtained from a study of T cell responses to AZD1222 COVID-19 vaccine. About the research overall: Doses given second, at about 4 or about 12 weeks, were pooled. General study findings and limits: It was only 6 or 7 AZD1222 recipients who were seropositive at baseline. Clonal diversity was possibly underestimated, and the donors were mostly white British, with more females.

Points on this clone: The antigen is undetermined.

Profiled with immunoSEQ multiplex PCR; TCRdb holds only in-frame clones, not every one. The table has 160,000 or so clones, around 94% seen once. The specimen was peripheral blood, collected on day 0 of AZD1222 vaccination. The TCR originated in an adult in good health.

This CDR3 reads CSGDLLDEQFF. The CDR3 DNA reads as TGCAGCGGGGATTTGCTGGATGAGCAGTTCTTC. The chain carries TRBV29-1 and TRBJ2-1; no clear D gene. V lost 7 bases and J lost 8, with 12 bases in between. CDR3 size: 11 residues. CDR1 is SQVTM and CDR2 is ANQGSEA in the germline V gene.